This is a list of T cell receptor beta chains from one sample in a study of beta chain features in type 1 diabetes. TCRdb's copy holds only in-frame clones and misses some; the assay was immunoSEQ multiplex PCR. The sample comprises 200,000 to 300,000 clones, 25% to 30% of which are singletons, and 3.5% to 4% rests with the top ten. The sample comprised central memory CD4+ T cells from blood. The receptors were gathered from a young man in good health. Both conserved end residues are part of each CDR3. The order of the fields is clone size, J gene, D gene, V gene, CDR3 protein, CDR3 DNA. D genes are given only for firm matches. Clone size is not always given. Where it is, it says once, few, many or a class for expanded clones.

. TRBJ1-1 . TRBV19 CASSIRGSGGAFF TGTGCCAGTAGTATTAGGGGCTCCGGGGGAGCTTTCTTT
few TRBJ2-2 . TRBV5-5 CASSLEWNTGELFF TGTGCCAGCAGCTTGGAATGGAACACCGGGGAGCTGTTTTTT
few TRBJ2-5 . TRBV28 CASSSPDQETQYF TGTGCCAGCAGTTCCCCAGACCAAGAGACCCAGTACTTC
few TRBJ2-5 . TRBV9 CASSAFQETQYF TGTGCCAGCAGCGCCTTCCAAGAGACCCAGTACTTC
. TRBJ2-1 TRBD2 TRBV7-2 CASSFQAGARNEQFF TGTGCCAGCAGCTTCCAAGCGGGAGCCCGCAATGAGCAGTTCTTC
. TRBJ2-7 TRBD1 TRBV6-1 CASSELWGQGTYEQYF TGTGCCAGCAGTGAACTTTGGGGACAGGGGACGTACGAGCAGTACTTC
. TRBJ1-1 . TRBV5-4 CASSWDGLSNTEAFF TGTGCCAGCAGCTGGGACGGCCTCAGTAACACTGAAGCTTTCTTT
. TRBJ2-5 . TRBV5-1 CASSSRHWYQETQYF TGCGCCAGCAGCTCCCGACACTGGTACCAAGAGACCCAGTACTTC
. TRBJ2-7 . TRBV5-4 CASSPEGGSYEQYF TGTGCCAGCAGCCCGGAGGGCGGCTCCTACGAGCAGTACTTC
. TRBJ2-4 . TRBV7-9 CASSQTALAKNIQYF TGTGCCAGCAGTCAGACAGCACTAGCCAAAAACATTCAGTACTTC
few TRBJ1-6 . TRBV30 CAWSVRVGSGSPLHF TGTGCCTGGAGTGTACGGGTTGGATCCGGTTCACCCCTCCACTTT
few TRBJ2-1 . TRBV7-2 CASSLVYSDNEQFF TGTGCCAGCAGCTTAGTTTATTCAGACAATGAGCAGTTCTTC
many TRBJ1-2 TRBD1 TRBV5-1 CASSRGQYYGYTF TGCGCCAGCAGCCGGGGACAGTACTATGGCTACACCTTC
many TRBJ2-1 . TRBV2 CASSGEGAEQFF TGTGCCAGCAGTGGAGAGGGAGCTGAGCAGTTCTTC
. TRBJ1-1 TRBD1 TRBV29-1 CSVEGTGMNTEAFF TGCAGCGTTGAAGGGACAGGGATGAACACTGAAGCTTTCTTT
few TRBJ1-1 TRBD1 TRBV29-1 CSSETGVNTEAFF TGCAGCTCCGAGACAGGGGTCAACACTGAAGCTTTCTTT
few TRBJ2-3 . TRBV29-1 CSVVIDRSTDTQYF TGCAGCGTTGTGATCGACAGAAGCACAGATACGCAGTATTTT
. TRBJ2-2 TRBD2 TRBV9 CASSVSGGPTGELFF TGTGCCAGCAGCGTTAGCGGGGGACCAACCGGGGAGCTGTTTTTT
. TRBJ2-5 TRBD1 TRBV7-2 CASESNLQGAQYF TGTGCCAGCGAGTCGAACCTTCAGGGGGCCCAGTACTTC
. TRBJ2-1 . TRBV19 CASSNPREQFF TGTGCCAGTAGTAACCCCCGTGAGCAGTTCTTC
few TRBJ2-7 . TRBV5-4 CASSLDKREYF TGTGCCAGCAGCTTGGACAAAAGGGAGTACTTC
. TRBJ1-5 . TRBV13 CASSLVERTQPQHF TGTGCCAGCAGCTTAGTGGAAAGGACGCAGCCCCAGCATTTT
. TRBJ2-7 TRBD1 TRBV4-1 CASSLGTGVGEQYF TGCGCCAGCAGCCTAGGGACAGGGGTTGGAGAGCAGTACTTC
once TRBJ2-3 . TRBV4-2 CATEDGLADTQYF TGTGCCACCGAAGACGGGTTAGCAGATACGCAGTATTTT
. TRBJ1-5 . TRBV15 CATSPAQGQRPQHF TGTGCCACCAGCCCAGCTCAGGGGCAAAGGCCCCAGCATTTT
. TRBJ2-1 TRBD2 TRBV6-5 CASSIKREGYNEQFF TGTGCCAGCAGTATTAAGCGGGAGGGCTACAATGAGCAGTTCTTC
. TRBJ2-1 . TRBV21-1 CASSKEQASSYNEQFF TGTGCCAGCAGCAAAGAACAGGCCAGCTCCTACAATGAGCAGTTCTTC
. TRBJ2-7 . TRBV5-1 CASRFGGGGSYEQYF TGCGCCAGCAGATTTGGGGGAGGCGGCTCCTACGAGCAGTACTTC
many TRBJ2-3 . TRBV5-1 CASSLEGQGTDTQYF TGCGCCAGCAGCTTGGAAGGGCAGGGCACAGATACGCAGTATTTT
. TRBJ2-1 TRBD1 TRBV5-1 CASSSVTGANEQFF TGCGCCAGCAGCTCGGTGACAGGGGCCAATGAGCAGTTCTTC
once TRBJ2-3 . TRBV28 CASTVSGTDTQYF TGTGCCAGCACTGTGAGCGGCACAGATACGCAGTATTTT
. TRBJ2-5 TRBD1 TRBV5-1 CASSAGDRGEETQYF TGCGCCAGCAGCGCGGGGGACAGGGGAGAAGAGACCCAGTACTTC
few TRBJ2-1 . TRBV2 CASTGERGNEQFF TGTGCCAGCACGGGGGAAAGGGGCAATGAGCAGTTCTTC
. TRBJ1-2 . TRBV5-1 CASSLEAARYGYTF TGCGCCAGCAGCTTGGAAGCGGCTCGCTATGGCTACACCTTC
. TRBJ1-5 . TRBV25-1 CASSGPTPGQPQHF TGTGCCAGCAGTGGACCAACCCCCGGTCAGCCCCAGCATTTT
few TRBJ2-7 TRBD2 TRBV28 CASSLHRGSGDSYEQYF TGTGCCAGCAGTTTACATCGGGGTAGCGGGGATTCCTACGAGCAGTACTTC
. TRBJ1-2 TRBD1 TRBV7-9 CAGTGASFRYGYTF TGTGCCGGGACAGGGGCTTCCTTTCGCTATGGCTACACCTTC
many TRBJ2-3 . TRBV4-3 CASSQDGATTQYF TGCGCCAGCAGCCAAGATGGGGCGACTACGCAGTATTTT
. TRBJ2-5 . TRBV15 CATSRVRQIQETQYF TGTGCCACCAGCAGAGTGAGGCAGATTCAAGAGACCCAGTACTTC
. TRBJ1-1 . TRBV30 CAWVPGGNREAFF TGTGCCTGGGTCCCCGGGGGAAACCGTGAAGCTTTCTTT
once TRBJ2-1 . TRBV7-8 CASSRGYEQFF TGTGCCAGCTCGAGGGGCTATGAGCAGTTCTTC
. TRBJ2-1 . TRBV30 CACINHNEQFF TGTGCCTGCATAAACCACAATGAGCAGTTCTTC
. TRBJ2-7 . TRBV28 CASSLTGSYEQYF TGTGCCAGCAGTTTAACAGGGTCCTACGAGCAGTACTTC
many TRBJ2-5 . TRBV25-1 CASSSGAEETQYF TGTGCCAGCAGTTCAGGGGCCGAAGAGACCCAGTACTTC
once TRBJ2-5 . TRBV11-2 CASSLRPQETQYF TGTGCCAGCAGCTTACGGCCCCAAGAGACCCAGTACTTC
. TRBJ2-3 . TRBV5-1 CASSFSSASSTDTQYF TGCGCCAGCAGCTTCTCCTCAGCCTCTAGCACAGATACGCAGTATTTT
. TRBJ2-3 . TRBV7-2 CASSLGVSTDTQYF TGTGCCAGCAGCTTAGGAGTTTCCACAGATACGCAGTATTTT
. TRBJ2-1 TRBD2 TRBV7-2 CASSLAASGGASSYNEQFF TGTGCCAGCAGCTTAGCCGCTAGCGGGGGGGCCAGCTCCTACAATGAGCAGTTCTTC
few TRBJ2-2 . TRBV6-1 CASSEANTGELFF TGTGCCAGCAGTGAAGCGAACACCGGGGAGCTGTTTTTT
. TRBJ2-5 . TRBV5-4 CASSPSSDQETQYF TGTGCCAGCAGCCCCTCCAGCGACCAAGAGACCCAGTACTTC